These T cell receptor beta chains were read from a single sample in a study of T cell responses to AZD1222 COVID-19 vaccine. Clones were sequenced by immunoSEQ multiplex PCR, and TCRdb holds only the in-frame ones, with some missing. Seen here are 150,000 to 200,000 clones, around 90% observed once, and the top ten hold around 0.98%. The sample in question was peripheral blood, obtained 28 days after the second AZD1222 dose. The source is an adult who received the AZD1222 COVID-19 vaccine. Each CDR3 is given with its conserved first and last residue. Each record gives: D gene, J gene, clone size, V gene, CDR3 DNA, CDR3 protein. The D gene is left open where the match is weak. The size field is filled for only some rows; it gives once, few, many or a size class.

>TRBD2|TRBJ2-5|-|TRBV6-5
TGTGCCAGCCGGGGACTAGCGGGGGGGCAAGAGACCCAGTACTTC
CASRGLAGGQETQYF
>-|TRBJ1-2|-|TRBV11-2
TGTGCCAGCAGCTTAGACGGGGGGACTGGCTACACCTTC
CASSLDGGTGYTF
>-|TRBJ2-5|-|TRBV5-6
TGTGCCAGCGCCCGGGACATCAGAGAGACCCAGTACTTC
CASARDIRETQYF
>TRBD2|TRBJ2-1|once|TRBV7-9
TGTGCCAGCAGCTCCCTTCTAGCGGGGGGGCCTAATGAGCAGTTCTTC
CASSSLLAGGPNEQFF
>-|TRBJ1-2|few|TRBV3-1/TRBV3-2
TGTGCCAGCAGCCTGCGACTTAGGAACGGCTACACCTTC
CASSLRLRNGYTF
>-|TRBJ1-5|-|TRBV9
TGTGCCAGCAGCGTAGAAGGGGGCAATCAGCCCCAGCATTTT
CASSVEGGNQPQHF
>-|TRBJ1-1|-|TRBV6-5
TGTGCCAGCAGGGGGGTGAGCGCCCTGAACACTGAAGCTTTCTTT
CASRGVSALNTEAFF
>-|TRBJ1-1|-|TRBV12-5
TGTGCTAGTGGACGTACTTCCCCCGACACTGAAGCTTTCTTT
CASGRTSPDTEAFF
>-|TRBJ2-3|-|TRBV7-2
TGTGCCAGCAGCCGTCGTTTTACGCAGTATTTT
CASSRRFTQYF
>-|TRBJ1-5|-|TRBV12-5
TGTGCTAGTGGTTTGGCGGGGGTCAGGCAGCCCCAGCATTTT
CASGLAGVRQPQHF
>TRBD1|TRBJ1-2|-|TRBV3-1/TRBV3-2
TGTGCCAGCAGCCATTCCTGGGACAGGGGGAAAACTAACTATGGCTACACCTTC
CASSHSWDRGKTNYGYTF
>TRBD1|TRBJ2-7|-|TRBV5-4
TGTGCCAGCAGCTCGGGACAGGGGGCGGGTGAGCAGTACTTC
CASSSGQGAGEQYF